These 5 T cell receptor beta chains came from one sample sequenced in a study of T cell responses to AZD1222 COVID-19 vaccine. This table comes from immunoSEQ multiplex PCR, and its TCRdb copy is limited to in-frame clones, with some not included. The sample includes just over 90,000 clones, approximately 92% of them seen just once. The sequenced sample was peripheral blood, obtained 28 days after the second AZD1222 dose. The receptors were gathered from an adult who received the AZD1222 COVID-19 vaccine.

This clone has a handful of counts. The chain joins TRBV18 to TRBJ2-5; TRBD2 is a possible D gene (6 bases). The germline V gene encodes CDR1 KGHSH and CDR2 LQKENI. V lost 8 bases to trimming and J lost 4 bases, with 14 bases between them. The CDR3 loop spans 13 amino acids. CDR3 DNA: TGTGCCAGCCACGGGGCCGGGAGAGAGACCCAGTACTTC. Translating it yields CASHGAGRETQYF.

This sequence joins TRBV4-3 and TRBJ1-3, with D unresolved. This CDR3 is built from 13 residues. The V end lost 1 base, the J end lost 7 bases, and 8 bases lay between the germline ends. Germline CDR1 reads LGHNA; CDR2 reads YSLEER. The chain's CDR3 is CASSQGLGNTIYF. The CDR3 DNA sequence: TGCGCCAGCAGCCAAGGATTAGGGAACACCATATATTTT.

The chain combines TRBV6-5 with TRBJ1-2, with D tentatively TRBD1 (5 bases). Germline V gene lookup returns CDR1 MNHEY and CDR2 SVGAGI. There are 13 residues in the CDR3. V lost 6 bases, J lost 2 bases, and 10 bases lay in between. CDR3: CASRRDLNYGYTF. CDR3 DNA: TGTGCCAGCAGACGGGACTTAAACTATGGCTACACCTTC.

As concerns this clone: This specimen includes other DNA sequences encoding the same CDR3. V is TRBV30 and J is TRBJ1-5, with D possibly matching TRBD1 (5 bases). The V gene's germline CDR1 is GTSNPN and CDR2 SVGIG (reference sequence). This CDR3 spans 13 amino acids. The V end was cut by 1 base, the J end by 7 bases, with 11 bases between. CDR3 residues: CAWSDSGRQPQHF. The CDR3 DNA sequence: TGTGCCTGGAGTGATTCGGGGCGGCAGCCCCAGCATTTT.

This chain connects TRBV13 to TRBJ1-4; 8 bases fit TRBD1. V was pared by 5 bases and J by 4 bases, with 9 bases of the junction left unmatched. CDR1 and CDR2 (germline): PRHDT, FYEKMQ (reference sequence). The CDR3 length is 16 residues. CDR3 bases: TGTGCCAGCAGCGCAGCGACAGGGGATGGTAATGAAAAACTGTTTTTT. It yields the protein CASSAATGDGNEKLFF.